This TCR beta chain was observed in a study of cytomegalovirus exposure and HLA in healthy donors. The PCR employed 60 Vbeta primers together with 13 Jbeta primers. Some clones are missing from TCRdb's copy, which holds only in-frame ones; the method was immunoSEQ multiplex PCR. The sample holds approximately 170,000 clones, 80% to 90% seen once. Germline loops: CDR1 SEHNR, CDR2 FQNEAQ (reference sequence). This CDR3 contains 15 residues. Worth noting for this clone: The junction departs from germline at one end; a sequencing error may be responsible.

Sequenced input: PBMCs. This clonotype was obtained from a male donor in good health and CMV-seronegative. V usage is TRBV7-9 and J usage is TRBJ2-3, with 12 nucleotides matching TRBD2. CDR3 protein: CASSLAGGQSDTQYF. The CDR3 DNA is TGTGCCAGCAGCCTAGCGGGGGGGCAGTCAGATACGCAGTATTTT.